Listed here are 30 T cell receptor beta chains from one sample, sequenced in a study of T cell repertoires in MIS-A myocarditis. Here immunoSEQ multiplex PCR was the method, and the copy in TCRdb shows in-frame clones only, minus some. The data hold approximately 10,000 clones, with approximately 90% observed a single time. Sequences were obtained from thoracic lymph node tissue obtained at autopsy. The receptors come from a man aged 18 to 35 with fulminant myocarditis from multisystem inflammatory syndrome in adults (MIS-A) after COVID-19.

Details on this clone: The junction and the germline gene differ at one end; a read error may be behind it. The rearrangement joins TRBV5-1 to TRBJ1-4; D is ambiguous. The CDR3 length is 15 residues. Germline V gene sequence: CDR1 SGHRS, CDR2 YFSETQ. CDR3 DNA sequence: TGCGCCAGTAGCTTCCTCGGCGCAACTAATGAAAAACTGTTTTTT. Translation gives CASSFLGATNEKLFF. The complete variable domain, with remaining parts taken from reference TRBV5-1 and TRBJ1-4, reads KAGVTQTPRYLIKTRGQQVTLSCSPISGHRSVSWYQQTPGQGLQFLFEYFSETQRNKGNFPGRFSGRQFSNSRSEMNVSTLELGDSALYLCASSFLGATNEKLFFGSGTQLSVL.

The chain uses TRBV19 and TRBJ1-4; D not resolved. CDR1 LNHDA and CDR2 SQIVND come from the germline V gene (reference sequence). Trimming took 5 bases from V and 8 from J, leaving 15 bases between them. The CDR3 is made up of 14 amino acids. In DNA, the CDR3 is TGTGCCAGTAGTGGATGGAGCCGAGGGGAAAAACTGTTTTTT. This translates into CASSGWSRGEKLFF.

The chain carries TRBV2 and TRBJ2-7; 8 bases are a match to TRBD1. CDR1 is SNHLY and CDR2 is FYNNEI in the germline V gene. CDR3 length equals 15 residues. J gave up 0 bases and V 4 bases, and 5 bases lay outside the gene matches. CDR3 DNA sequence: TGTGCCAGCAGTGGCCGGGACAGGAGCTCCTACGAGCAGTACTTC. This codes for CASSGRDRSSYEQYF.

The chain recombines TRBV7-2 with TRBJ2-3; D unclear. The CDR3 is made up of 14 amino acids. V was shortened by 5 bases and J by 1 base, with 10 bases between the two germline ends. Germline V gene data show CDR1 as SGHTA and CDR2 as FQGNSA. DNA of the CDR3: TGTGCCAGCAGCGCCTACTCTGGCACAGATACGCAGTATTTT. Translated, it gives CASSAYSGTDTQYF.

This CDR3 reads CASSQGGQLWETQYF. CDR3 sequence (DNA): TGCGCCAGCAGCCAAGGTGGCCAGCTTTGGGAGACCCAGTACTTC. The chain couples TRBV4-3 to TRBJ2-5; D unclear. Trimming pared 1 base from V and 5 bases from J, leaving 14 bases between. Germline V gene data show CDR1 as LGHNA and CDR2 as YSLEER. This CDR3 comprises 15 residues.

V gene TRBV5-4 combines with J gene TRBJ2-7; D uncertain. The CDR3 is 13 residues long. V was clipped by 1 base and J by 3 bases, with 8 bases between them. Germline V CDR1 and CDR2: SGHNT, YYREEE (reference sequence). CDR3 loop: CASSLKADYEQYF. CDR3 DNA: TGTGCCAGCAGCTTGAAGGCAGACTACGAGCAGTACTTC.

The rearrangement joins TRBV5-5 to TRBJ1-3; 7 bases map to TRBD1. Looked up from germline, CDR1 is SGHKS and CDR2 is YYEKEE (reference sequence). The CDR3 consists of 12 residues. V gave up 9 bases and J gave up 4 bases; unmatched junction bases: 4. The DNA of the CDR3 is TGTGCCACCAGGGGGTCCGGAAACACCATATATTTT. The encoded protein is CATRGSGNTIYF.

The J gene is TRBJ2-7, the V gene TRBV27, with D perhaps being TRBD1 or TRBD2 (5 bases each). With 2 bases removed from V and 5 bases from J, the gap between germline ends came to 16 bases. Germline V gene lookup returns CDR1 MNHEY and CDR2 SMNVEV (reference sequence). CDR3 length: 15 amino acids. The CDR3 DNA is TGTGCCAGCAGTTTAACGAGGGGTAAGTTGGACGAGCAGTACTTC. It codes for CASSLTRGKLDEQYF.

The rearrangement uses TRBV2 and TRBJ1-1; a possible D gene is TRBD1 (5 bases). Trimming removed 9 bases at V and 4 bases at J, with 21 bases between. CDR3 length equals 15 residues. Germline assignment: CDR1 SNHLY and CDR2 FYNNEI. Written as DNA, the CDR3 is TGTGCCAGTGCCTTAAGTGGGGGTCCCAGCACTGAAGCTTTCTTT. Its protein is CASALSGGPSTEAFF.

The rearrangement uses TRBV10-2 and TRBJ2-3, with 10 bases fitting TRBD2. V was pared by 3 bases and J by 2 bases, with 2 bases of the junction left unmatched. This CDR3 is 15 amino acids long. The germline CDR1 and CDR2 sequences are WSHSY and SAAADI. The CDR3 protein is CASSEGLAVTDTQYF. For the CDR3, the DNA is TGCGCCAGCAGTGAAGGACTAGCGGTCACAGATACGCAGTATTTT.

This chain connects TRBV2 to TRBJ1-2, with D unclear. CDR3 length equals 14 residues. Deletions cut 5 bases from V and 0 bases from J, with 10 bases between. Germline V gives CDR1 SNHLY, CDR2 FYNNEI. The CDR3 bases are TGTGCCAGCAGTTTGAGAGAACCTAACTATGGCTACACCTTC. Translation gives CASSLREPNYGYTF.

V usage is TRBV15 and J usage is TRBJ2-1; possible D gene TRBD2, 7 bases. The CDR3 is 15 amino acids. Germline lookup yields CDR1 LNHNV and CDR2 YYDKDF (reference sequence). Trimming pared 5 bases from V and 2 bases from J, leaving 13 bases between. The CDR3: CATSEGGLTYNEQFF. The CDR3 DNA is TGTGCCACCAGCGAGGGGGGGCTAACCTACAATGAGCAGTTCTTC.

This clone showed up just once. The CDR3 bases are TGTGCTAGTGGTTTGGGAATGACGTCAGCAGAGACCCAGTACTTC. Translating it yields CASGLGMTSAETQYF. This chain uses TRBV12-5 with TRBJ2-5; D not certain. The germline gives CDR1 LGHNT, CDR2 FRNRAP. Trimming took off 1 base at V and 4 bases at J, with 13 bases between the two ends. The CDR3 extends over 15 amino acids.

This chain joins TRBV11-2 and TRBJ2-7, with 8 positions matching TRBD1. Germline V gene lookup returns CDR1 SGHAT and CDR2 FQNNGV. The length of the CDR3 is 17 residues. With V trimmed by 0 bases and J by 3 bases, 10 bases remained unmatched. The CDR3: CASSLDFGQGPYYEQYF. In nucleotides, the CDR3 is TGTGCCAGCAGCTTAGATTTCGGACAGGGTCCCTACTACGAGCAGTACTTC. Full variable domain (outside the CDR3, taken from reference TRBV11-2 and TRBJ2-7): EAGVAQSPRYKIIEKRQSVAFWCNPISGHATLYWYQQILGQGPKLLIQFQNNGVVDDSQLPKDRFSAERLKGVDSTLKIQPAKLEDSAVYLCASSLDFGQGPYYEQYFGPGTRLTVT.

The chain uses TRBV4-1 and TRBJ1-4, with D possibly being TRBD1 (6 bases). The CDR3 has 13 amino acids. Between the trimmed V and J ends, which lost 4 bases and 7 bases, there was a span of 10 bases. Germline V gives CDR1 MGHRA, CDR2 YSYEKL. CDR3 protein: CASSRLQGEKLFF. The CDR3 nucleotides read TGCGCCAGCAGCCGTTTACAGGGTGAAAAACTGTTTTTT.

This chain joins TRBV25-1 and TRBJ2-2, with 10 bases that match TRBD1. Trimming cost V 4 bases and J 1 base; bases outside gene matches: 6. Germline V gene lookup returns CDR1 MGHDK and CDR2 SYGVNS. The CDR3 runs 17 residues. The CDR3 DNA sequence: TGTGCCAGCAGTGTACCTGACAGGGGGCTGAACACCGGGGAGCTGTTTTTT. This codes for CASSVPDRGLNTGELFF.

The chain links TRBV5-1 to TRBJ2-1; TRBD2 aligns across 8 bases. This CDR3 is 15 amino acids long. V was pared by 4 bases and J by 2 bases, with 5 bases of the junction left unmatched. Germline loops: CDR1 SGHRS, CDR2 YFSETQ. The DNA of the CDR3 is TGCGCCAGCAGCATCAGCGGGAGCCCCTACAATGAGCAGTTCTTC. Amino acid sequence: CASSISGSPYNEQFF.

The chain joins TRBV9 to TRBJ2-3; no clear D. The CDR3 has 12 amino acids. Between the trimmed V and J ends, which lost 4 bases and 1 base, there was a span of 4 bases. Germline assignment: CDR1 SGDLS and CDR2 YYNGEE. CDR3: CASSLGTDTQYF. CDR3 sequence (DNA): TGTGCCAGCAGCCTGGGCACAGATACGCAGTATTTT.

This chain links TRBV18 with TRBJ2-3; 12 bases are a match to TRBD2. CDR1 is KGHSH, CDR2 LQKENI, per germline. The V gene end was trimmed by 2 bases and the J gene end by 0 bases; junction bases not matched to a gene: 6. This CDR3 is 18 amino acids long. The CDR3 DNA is TGTGCCAGCTCACCAACGTGGACTAGCGGGGCTAGCACAGATACGCAGTATTTT. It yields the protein CASSPTWTSGASTDTQYF.

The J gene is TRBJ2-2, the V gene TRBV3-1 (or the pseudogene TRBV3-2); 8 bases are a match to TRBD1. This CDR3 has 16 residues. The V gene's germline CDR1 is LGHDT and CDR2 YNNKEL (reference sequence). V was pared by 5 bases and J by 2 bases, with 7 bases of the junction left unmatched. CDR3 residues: CASSNPTGANTGELFF. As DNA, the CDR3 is TGTGCCAGCAGCAACCCGACAGGGGCTAACACCGGGGAGCTGTTTTTT.

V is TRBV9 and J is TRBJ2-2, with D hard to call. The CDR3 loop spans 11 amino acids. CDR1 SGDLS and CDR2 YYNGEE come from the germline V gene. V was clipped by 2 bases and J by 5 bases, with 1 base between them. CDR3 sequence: CASSVTGELFF. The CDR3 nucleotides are TGTGCCAGCAGCGTTACCGGGGAGCTGTTTTTT.

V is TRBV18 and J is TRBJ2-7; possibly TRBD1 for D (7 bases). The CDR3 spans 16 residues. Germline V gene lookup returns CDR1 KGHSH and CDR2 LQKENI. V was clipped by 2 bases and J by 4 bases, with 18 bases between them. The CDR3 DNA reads TGTGCCAGCTCACCAGCCGTGGCAGGGGGGAGGTACGAGCAGTACTTC. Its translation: CASSPAVAGGRYEQYF.

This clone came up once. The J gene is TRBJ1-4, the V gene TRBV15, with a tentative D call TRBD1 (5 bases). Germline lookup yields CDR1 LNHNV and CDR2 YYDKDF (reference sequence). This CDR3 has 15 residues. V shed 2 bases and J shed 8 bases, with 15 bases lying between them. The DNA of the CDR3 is TGTGCCACCAGCAGATCCCGGGGGAGTGGAGAAAAACTGTTTTTT. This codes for CATSRSRGSGEKLFF.

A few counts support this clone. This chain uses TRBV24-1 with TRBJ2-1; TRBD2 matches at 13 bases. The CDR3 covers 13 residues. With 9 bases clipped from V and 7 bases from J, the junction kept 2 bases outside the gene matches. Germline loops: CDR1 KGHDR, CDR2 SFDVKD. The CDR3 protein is CATGLAGVNEQFF. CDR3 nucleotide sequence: TGTGCCACCGGACTAGCGGGAGTTAATGAGCAGTTCTTC.

This chain's CDR3 is CASSRVSLRIEAFF. CDR3 nucleotides: TGTGCCAGCAGCCGAGTCTCCCTCAGGATTGAAGCTTTCTTT. The rearrangement uses TRBV5-6 and TRBJ1-1; D unresolved. The germline V gene has CDR1 SGHDT and CDR2 YYEEEE. The CDR3 spans 14 residues. Trimming took 4 bases from V and 7 from J, leaving 17 bases between them.

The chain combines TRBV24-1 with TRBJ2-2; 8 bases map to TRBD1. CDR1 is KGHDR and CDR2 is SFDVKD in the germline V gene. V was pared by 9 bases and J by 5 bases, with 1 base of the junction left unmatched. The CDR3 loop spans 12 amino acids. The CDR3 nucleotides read TGTGCCACCCGACAGGGGACCGGGGAGCTGTTTTTT. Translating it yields CATRQGTGELFF.

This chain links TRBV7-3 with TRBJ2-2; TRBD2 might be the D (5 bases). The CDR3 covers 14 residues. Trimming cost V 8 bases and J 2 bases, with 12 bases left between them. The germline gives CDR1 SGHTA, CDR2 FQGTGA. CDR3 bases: TGTGCCAGCCGGGGTAGTCACAACACCGGGGAGCTGTTTTTT. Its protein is CASRGSHNTGELFF.

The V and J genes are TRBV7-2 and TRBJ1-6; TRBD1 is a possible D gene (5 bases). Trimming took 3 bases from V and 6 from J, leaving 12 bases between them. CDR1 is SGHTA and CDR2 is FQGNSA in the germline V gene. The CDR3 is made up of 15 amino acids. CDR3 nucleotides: TGTGCCAGCAGCTTGGCGGGGCCCCCTAATTCACCCCTCCACTTT. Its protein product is CASSLAGPPNSPLHF.

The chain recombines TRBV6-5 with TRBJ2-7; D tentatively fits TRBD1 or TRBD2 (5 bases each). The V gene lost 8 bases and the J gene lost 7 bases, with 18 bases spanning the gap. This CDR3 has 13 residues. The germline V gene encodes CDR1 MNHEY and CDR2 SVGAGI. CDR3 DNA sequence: TGTGCCAGCGGGGGAGTTAATGCTGTTGAGCAGTACTTC. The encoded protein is CASGGVNAVEQYF.

The CDR3 here is CSVGLGRGNEQYF. CDR3 nucleotide sequence: TGCAGCGTTGGCCTGGGGAGGGGAAACGAGCAGTACTTC. The chain couples TRBV29-1 to TRBJ2-7, with 7 bases aligning to TRBD2. V was pared by 4 bases and J by 5 bases, with 8 bases of the junction left unmatched. The CDR3 extends over 13 amino acids. Germline values: CDR1 SQVTM, CDR2 ANQGSEA.